Described below is a single T cell receptor beta chain sequence and its context. This entry is derived from a study of blood T cell repertoires in COVID-19. In the study overall: There were acute and convalescent COVID-19 samples, and they came from the United States, Italy and Spain. In each case, the material was cDNA or gDNA derived from T cells, B-cell-depleted T cells, or PBMCs.

Original processing methods: Reference gene primers were amplified, and this amplification served to estimate nucleated cell counts. Sequencing was performed with immunoSEQ multiplex PCR; in TCRdb, only in-frame clones are kept and a portion is missing. V and J calls plus clone size are reproduced from that table; the DNA served to infer D and trimming. The table includes about 78,000 clones, 80% to 95% detected once. The source of this sequence is a woman between 50 and 59 years old in a cohort sampled during active COVID-19. Source material: peripheral blood.

The DNA for the CDR3 is TGTGCCAGCAGTATTAACAGGGAGATGTACTATGGCTACACCTTC. Amino acids: CASSINREMYYGYTF. This chain joins TRBV6-5 and TRBJ1-2, with D maybe TRBD1 (6 bases). Trimming pared 5 bases from V and 3 bases from J, leaving 16 bases between. The CDR3 length is 15 residues. Germline CDR1 and CDR2: MNHEY and SVGAGI.